This is a list of T cell receptor beta chains from one sample in a study of OX40 agonist ivuxolimab in advanced cancers. This table comes from immunoSEQ multiplex PCR, and its TCRdb copy is limited to in-frame clones, with some not included. This table has 55,000 to 65,000 clones, 70% to 90% appearing once. Sequencing was performed on CD4+ or CD8+ T cells sorted from blood, taken in a trial of the OX40 agonist ivuxolimab. Source of these receptors: an adult with an advanced solid tumor such as melanoma, head and neck, liver or kidney cancer. Each CDR3 is given with its conserved first and last residue. The D gene is left open where the match is weak. Part of the rows lack a size; the others show once, few, many or a class for expanded clones.

d_gene: NA
j_gene: TRBJ2-7
v_gene: TRBV19
abundance: NA
CDR3nt: TGTGCCAGTAGTATAAATGGGGGTACCTACGAGCAGTACTTC
CDR3aa: CASSINGGTYEQYF

d_gene: NA
j_gene: TRBJ1-6
v_gene: TRBV19
abundance: NA
CDR3nt: TGTGCCAGTAGTATGATTTTTGGGACTAATTCACCCCTCCACTTT
CDR3aa: CASSMIFGTNSPLHF

d_gene: TRBD2
j_gene: TRBJ2-5
v_gene: TRBV19
abundance: NA
CDR3nt: TGTGCCAGTAGGGTAGCGGGGACCCAAGAGACCCAGTACTTC
CDR3aa: CASRVAGTQETQYF

d_gene: NA
j_gene: TRBJ1-1
v_gene: TRBV6-1
abundance: NA
CDR3nt: TGTGCCAGCAGGGGACACGCGAACACTGAAGCTTTCTTT
CDR3aa: CASRGHANTEAFF

d_gene: TRBD2
j_gene: TRBJ2-5
v_gene: TRBV4-1
abundance: NA
CDR3nt: TGCGCCAGCGCAGGGACTAGCGGGGAGCAAGGGACCCAGTACTTC
CDR3aa: CASAGTSGEQGTQYF

d_gene: NA
j_gene: TRBJ2-7
v_gene: TRBV5-6
abundance: few
CDR3nt: TGTGCCAGCACCCAAGGACCCTACGAGCAGTACTTC
CDR3aa: CASTQGPYEQYF

d_gene: NA
j_gene: TRBJ2-7
v_gene: TRBV28
abundance: NA
CDR3nt: TGTGCCAGCAGTTTACAGAGCTACGAGCAGTACTTC
CDR3aa: CASSLQSYEQYF

d_gene: NA
j_gene: TRBJ1-3
v_gene: TRBV4-1
abundance: NA
CDR3nt: TGCGCCAGCAGCCAACCTACGGACAGAACCGGAAACACCATATATTTT
CDR3aa: CASSQPTDRTGNTIYF

d_gene: NA
j_gene: TRBJ1-5
v_gene: TRBV7-9
abundance: NA
CDR3nt: TGTGCCAGCAGCTTAGGACTCATCGGGCCCCAGCATTTT
CDR3aa: CASSLGLIGPQHF

d_gene: NA
j_gene: TRBJ1-2
v_gene: TRBV6-1
abundance: NA
CDR3nt: TGTGCCAGCAGTGAACCGTCCCCGGGCTACACCTTC
CDR3aa: CASSEPSPGYTF

d_gene: NA
j_gene: TRBJ2-3
v_gene: TRBV6-6
abundance: NA
CDR3nt: TGTGCCAGCACCTGGGGGGTAGGGACAGATACGCAGTATTTT
CDR3aa: CASTWGVGTDTQYF

d_gene: NA
j_gene: TRBJ2-2
v_gene: TRBV19
abundance: NA
CDR3nt: TGTGCCAGTAGGAGGCTAGCAGACACCGGGGAGCTGTTTTTT
CDR3aa: CASRRLADTGELFF

d_gene: TRBD1
j_gene: TRBJ1-6
v_gene: TRBV2
abundance: once
CDR3nt: TGTGCCAGCAGCCAGGGGGGGGTAGGTTCACCCCTCCACTTT
CDR3aa: CASSQGGVGSPLHF

d_gene: NA
j_gene: TRBJ2-2
v_gene: TRBV6-1
abundance: NA
CDR3nt: TGTGCCAGCAGTGATGTGTGGGGGGCAGCGAACACCGGGGAGCTGTTTTTT
CDR3aa: CASSDVWGAANTGELFF

d_gene: NA
j_gene: TRBJ1-1
v_gene: TRBV18
abundance: NA
CDR3nt: TGTGCCAGCTCACCTAGGGGGACGGGCACTGAAGCTTTCTTT
CDR3aa: CASSPRGTGTEAFF

d_gene: NA
j_gene: TRBJ2-7
v_gene: TRBV5-4
abundance: NA
CDR3nt: TGTGCCAGCAGCCAGGGCGGATTTGACTCCTACGAGCAGTACTTC
CDR3aa: CASSQGGFDSYEQYF

d_gene: NA
j_gene: TRBJ1-1
v_gene: TRBV11-2
abundance: NA
CDR3nt: TGTGCCAGCAGCTTAAACTATCCGGGGGCCGCCGTTGGCACTGAAGCTTTCTTT
CDR3aa: CASSLNYPGAAVGTEAFF

d_gene: TRBD1
j_gene: TRBJ2-7
v_gene: TRBV6-1
abundance: NA
CDR3nt: TGTGCCAGCAGACAGGGGGTGTTGGACGAGCAGTACTTC
CDR3aa: CASRQGVLDEQYF

d_gene: NA
j_gene: TRBJ2-7
v_gene: TRBV4-3
abundance: NA
CDR3nt: TGCGCCAGCAGCCAAGCGTGGCCAGGTGAAACCTACGAGCAGTACTTC
CDR3aa: CASSQAWPGETYEQYF

d_gene: NA
j_gene: TRBJ1-5
v_gene: TRBV5-5
abundance: NA
CDR3nt: TGTGCCAGCAGCGGAACAGGGAGCAATCAGCCCCAGCATTTT
CDR3aa: CASSGTGSNQPQHF

d_gene: NA
j_gene: TRBJ2-3
v_gene: TRBV5-4
abundance: NA
CDR3nt: TGTGCCAGCAGCTCTACTGGGGCAGGCACAGATACGCAGTATTTT
CDR3aa: CASSSTGAGTDTQYF

d_gene: TRBD2
j_gene: TRBJ2-2
v_gene: TRBV10-2
abundance: NA
CDR3nt: TGCGCCACGTTGCAGCGGGGGGAGAACTGGGAGCTGTTTTTT
CDR3aa: CATLQRGENWELFF

d_gene: NA
j_gene: TRBJ2-3
v_gene: TRBV14
abundance: NA
CDR3nt: TGTGCCAGCAGTATGTCAGGACAGACAGATACGCAGTATTTT
CDR3aa: CASSMSGQTDTQYF

d_gene: NA
j_gene: TRBJ2-7
v_gene: TRBV11-3
abundance: NA
CDR3nt: TGTGCCAGCAGCTTGGACAGCTACGAGCAGTACTTC
CDR3aa: CASSLDSYEQYF

d_gene: TRBD1
j_gene: TRBJ2-5
v_gene: TRBV5-1
abundance: NA
CDR3nt: TGCGCCAGCAGCCAGCAGGGGGCGCATGAGACCCAGTACTTC
CDR3aa: CASSQQGAHETQYF

d_gene: NA
j_gene: TRBJ1-1
v_gene: TRBV11-2
abundance: NA
CDR3nt: TGTGCCAGCAGCTCAGCAGGGTGGGGGAACACTGAAGCTTTCTTT
CDR3aa: CASSSAGWGNTEAFF

d_gene: NA
j_gene: TRBJ2-1
v_gene: TRBV5-1
abundance: NA
CDR3nt: TGCGCCAGCAGCTCCCCACGGAGGGGGGGCCGGAGTTCCTACAATGAGCAGTTCTTC
CDR3aa: CASSSPRRGGRSSYNEQFF

d_gene: TRBD1
j_gene: TRBJ1-5
v_gene: TRBV7-3
abundance: NA
CDR3nt: TGTGCCAGCAGCTTAATAAGGCGGCAGGGGGACACTAGAAATCAGCCCCAGCATTTT
CDR3aa: CASSLIRRQGDTRNQPQHF

d_gene: NA
j_gene: TRBJ2-7
v_gene: TRBV27
abundance: NA
CDR3nt: TGTGCCAGCAGTTATGGCAGTACCAACGAGCAGTACTTC
CDR3aa: CASSYGSTNEQYF

d_gene: TRBD2
j_gene: TRBJ2-7
v_gene: TRBV7-8
abundance: NA
CDR3nt: TGTGCCAGCAGTGGGACTAGCGGGTACTACGAGCAGTACTTC
CDR3aa: CASSGTSGYYEQYF

d_gene: NA
j_gene: TRBJ1-6
v_gene: TRBV7-9
abundance: NA
CDR3nt: TGTGCCAGCAGCCCTGACCTGGCCCTCCACTTT
CDR3aa: CASSPDLALHF

d_gene: TRBD1
j_gene: TRBJ1-1
v_gene: TRBV19
abundance: once
CDR3nt: TGTGCCAGTAGTATTGGACAGGTGGCTTTCTTT
CDR3aa: CASSIGQVAFF

d_gene: TRBD1
j_gene: TRBJ1-2
v_gene: TRBV19
abundance: few
CDR3nt: TGTGCCAGTAGTATGGACAGGGCGGGTGGCTACACCTTC
CDR3aa: CASSMDRAGGYTF

d_gene: TRBD2
j_gene: TRBJ2-3
v_gene: TRBV2
abundance: NA
CDR3nt: TGTGCCAGCAGGGAGAGGGTAGCGGGGGGGGTGAAAGATACGCAGTATTTT
CDR3aa: CASRERVAGGVKDTQYF

d_gene: NA
j_gene: TRBJ1-2
v_gene: TRBV10-3
abundance: NA
CDR3nt: TGTGCCATCAGTGGATCCGACACCTATGGCTACACCTTC
CDR3aa: CAISGSDTYGYTF

d_gene: NA
j_gene: TRBJ1-1
v_gene: TRBV7-6
abundance: few
CDR3nt: TGTGCCAGCAGCTTATCACAGGGTGCTAACACTGAAGCTTTCTTT
CDR3aa: CASSLSQGANTEAFF

d_gene: TRBD2
j_gene: TRBJ2-5
v_gene: TRBV30
abundance: NA
CDR3nt: TGTGCCTGGGACTTTCCGGTAGCGGGGGGCTCAACGGGGGAGACCCAGTACTTC
CDR3aa: CAWDFPVAGGSTGETQYF

d_gene: NA
j_gene: TRBJ2-4
v_gene: TRBV2
abundance: NA
CDR3nt: TGTGCCAGCAGTCCCCAACGGGGGCAGCAGGCTAAAAACATTCAGTACTTC
CDR3aa: CASSPQRGQQAKNIQYF

d_gene: NA
j_gene: TRBJ2-1
v_gene: TRBV5-4
abundance: NA
CDR3nt: TGTGCCAGCAGCCCGACTTCGGACTACAATGAGCAGTTCTTC
CDR3aa: CASSPTSDYNEQFF

d_gene: TRBD1
j_gene: TRBJ2-2
v_gene: TRBV27
abundance: NA
CDR3nt: TGTGCCAGCAGTACAGGGGGCGCAATATCGGGTACCGGGGAGCTGTTTTTT
CDR3aa: CASSTGGAISGTGELFF

d_gene: TRBD2
j_gene: TRBJ2-7
v_gene: TRBV7-2
abundance: NA
CDR3nt: TGTGCCAGCAGCTTAGGTAGGGGGACTAGCGGGACCTTAGAGCAGTACTTC
CDR3aa: CASSLGRGTSGTLEQYF

d_gene: NA
j_gene: TRBJ1-6
v_gene: TRBV7-2
abundance: NA
CDR3nt: TGTGCCAGCAGCTTAGGGGGGGTCATGGGATCACCCCTCCACTTT
CDR3aa: CASSLGGVMGSPLHF

d_gene: NA
j_gene: TRBJ1-2
v_gene: TRBV6-1
abundance: NA
CDR3nt: TGTGCCAGCAGTGAGAACTACAGGAATTATGGCTACACCTTC
CDR3aa: CASSENYRNYGYTF

d_gene: NA
j_gene: TRBJ1-6
v_gene: TRBV5-1
abundance: NA
CDR3nt: TGCGCCAGCAGCTCGGTCTCGGGGAATTCACCCCTCCACTTT
CDR3aa: CASSSVSGNSPLHF

d_gene: NA
j_gene: TRBJ1-5
v_gene: TRBV6-1
abundance: NA
CDR3nt: TGTGCCAGCAGCGCGGGTCTGGAGAATCAGCCCCAGCATTTT
CDR3aa: CASSAGLENQPQHF

d_gene: NA
j_gene: TRBJ1-6
v_gene: TRBV5-6
abundance: NA
CDR3nt: TGTGCCAGCAGCTCCGGGGACAATTCACCCCTCCACTTT
CDR3aa: CASSSGDNSPLHF

d_gene: NA
j_gene: TRBJ2-7
v_gene: TRBV5-1
abundance: few
CDR3nt: TGCGCCAGCAGCTTGGAGGACGAGCAGTACTTC
CDR3aa: CASSLEDEQYF

d_gene: NA
j_gene: TRBJ2-5
v_gene: TRBV6-1
abundance: NA
CDR3nt: TGTGCCAGCAGTGACACTATCTCAAGAGTGACCCAGTACTTC
CDR3aa: CASSDTISRVTQYF

d_gene: TRBD1
j_gene: TRBJ1-2
v_gene: TRBV7-6
abundance: NA
CDR3nt: TGCGCCAGCAGCTTAGGTGGGACAGGGGACTATGGCTACACCTTC
CDR3aa: CASSLGGTGDYGYTF